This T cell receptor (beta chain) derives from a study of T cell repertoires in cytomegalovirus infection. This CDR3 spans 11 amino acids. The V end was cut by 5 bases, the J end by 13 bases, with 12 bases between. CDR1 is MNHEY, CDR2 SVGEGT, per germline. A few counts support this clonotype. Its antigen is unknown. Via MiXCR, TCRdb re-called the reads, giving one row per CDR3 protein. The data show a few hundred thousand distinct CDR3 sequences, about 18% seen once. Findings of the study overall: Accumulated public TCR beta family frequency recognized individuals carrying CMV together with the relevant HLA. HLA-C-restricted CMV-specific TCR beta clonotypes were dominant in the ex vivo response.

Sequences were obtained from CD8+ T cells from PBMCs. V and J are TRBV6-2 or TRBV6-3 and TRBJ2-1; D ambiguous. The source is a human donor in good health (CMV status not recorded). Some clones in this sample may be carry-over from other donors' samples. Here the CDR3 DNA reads TGTGCCAGCAGTAATGGACCGGACCAGTTCTTC. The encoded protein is CASSNGPDQFF.